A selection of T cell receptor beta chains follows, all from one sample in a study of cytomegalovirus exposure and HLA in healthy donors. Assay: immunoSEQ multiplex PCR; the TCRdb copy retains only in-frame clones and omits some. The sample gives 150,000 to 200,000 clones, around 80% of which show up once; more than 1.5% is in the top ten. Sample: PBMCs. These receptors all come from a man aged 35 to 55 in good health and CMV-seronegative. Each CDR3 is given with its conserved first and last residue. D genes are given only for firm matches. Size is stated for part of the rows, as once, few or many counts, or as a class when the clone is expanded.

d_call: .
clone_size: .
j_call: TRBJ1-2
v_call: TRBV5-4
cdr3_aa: CASSFQAANYGYTF
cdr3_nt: TGTGCCAGCAGCTTCCAGGCTGCTAACTATGGCTACACCTTC

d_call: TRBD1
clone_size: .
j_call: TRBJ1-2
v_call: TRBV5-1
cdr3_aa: CASSQGQGNGYTF
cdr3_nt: TGCGCCAGCAGCCAGGGACAGGGAAATGGCTACACCTTC

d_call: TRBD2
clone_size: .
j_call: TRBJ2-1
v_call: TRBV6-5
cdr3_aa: CASSGLAVGDNEQFF
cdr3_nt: TGTGCCAGCAGTGGACTAGCTGTCGGGGATAATGAGCAGTTCTTC

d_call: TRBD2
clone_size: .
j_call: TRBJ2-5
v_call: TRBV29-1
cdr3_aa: CSVVAGVGETQYF
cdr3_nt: TGCAGCGTTGTTGCGGGAGTAGGGGAGACCCAGTACTTC

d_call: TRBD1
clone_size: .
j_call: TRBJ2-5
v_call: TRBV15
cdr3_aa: CATSTRTGMMETQYF
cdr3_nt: TGTGCCACCAGCACCAGGACAGGGATGATGGAGACCCAGTACTTC

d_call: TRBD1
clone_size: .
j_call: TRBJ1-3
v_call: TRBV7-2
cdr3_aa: CASSFSQGAGGNTIYF
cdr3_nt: TGTGCCAGCAGCTTTTCCCAGGGGGCAGGTGGAAACACCATATATTTT

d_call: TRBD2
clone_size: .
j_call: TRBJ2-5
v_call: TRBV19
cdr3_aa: CASSIDVPSGGEETQYF
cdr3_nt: TGTGCCAGTAGTATAGATGTCCCTAGCGGGGGGGAAGAGACCCAGTACTTC

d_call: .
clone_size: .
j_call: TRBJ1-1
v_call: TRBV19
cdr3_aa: CATSPGNTEAFF
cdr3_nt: TGTGCCACCTCTCCCGGTAACACTGAAGCTTTCTTT

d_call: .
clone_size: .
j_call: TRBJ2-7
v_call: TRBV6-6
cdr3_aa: CASRRQSSYEQYF
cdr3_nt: TGTGCCAGCAGGAGGCAGAGCTCCTACGAGCAGTACTTC

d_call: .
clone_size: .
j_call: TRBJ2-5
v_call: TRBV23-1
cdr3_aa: CASSQSIAGTHQETQYF
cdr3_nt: TGCGCCAGCAGTCAATCAATCGCAGGGACACACCAAGAGACCCAGTACTTC

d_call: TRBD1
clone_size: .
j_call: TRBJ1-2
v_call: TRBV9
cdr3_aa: CASSVLGTGMYGYTF
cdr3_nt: TGTGCCAGCAGCGTCTTGGGGACAGGGATGTATGGCTACACCTTC

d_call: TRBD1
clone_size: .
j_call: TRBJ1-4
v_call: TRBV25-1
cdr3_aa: CASSALDRDEKLFF
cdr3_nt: TGTGCCAGCAGTGCCCTGGACAGGGATGAAAAACTGTTTTTT

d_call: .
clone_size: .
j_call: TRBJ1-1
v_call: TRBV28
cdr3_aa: CASSLLGTEAFF
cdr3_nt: TGTGCCAGCAGTCTTCTCGGCACTGAAGCTTTCTTT

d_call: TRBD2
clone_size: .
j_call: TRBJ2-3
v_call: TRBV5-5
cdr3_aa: CASSWPDSGGGRTDTQYF
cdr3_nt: TGTGCCAGCAGCTGGCCGGATAGCGGGGGGGGACGCACAGATACGCAGTATTTT

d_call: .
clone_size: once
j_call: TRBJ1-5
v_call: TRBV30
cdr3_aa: CAWSLGVNQPQHF
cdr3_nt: TGTGCCTGGAGTCTGGGAGTCAATCAGCCCCAGCATTTT

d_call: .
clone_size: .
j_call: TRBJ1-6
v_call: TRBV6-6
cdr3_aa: CASIKTGAPLHF
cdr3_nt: TGTGCCAGCATTAAAACAGGTGCACCCCTCCACTTT

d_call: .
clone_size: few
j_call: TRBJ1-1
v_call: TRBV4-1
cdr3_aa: CASSQTSRVYEAFF
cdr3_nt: TGCGCCAGCAGCCAAACCAGCCGGGTGTATGAAGCTTTCTTT

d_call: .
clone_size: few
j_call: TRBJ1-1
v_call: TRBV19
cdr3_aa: CASSSRPNTEAFF
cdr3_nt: TGTGCCAGTAGTTCCCGTCCGAACACTGAAGCTTTCTTT

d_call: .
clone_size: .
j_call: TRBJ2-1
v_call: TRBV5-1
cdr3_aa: CASSLWPTNEQFF
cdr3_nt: TGCGCCAGCAGCTTGTGGCCCACCAATGAGCAGTTCTTC

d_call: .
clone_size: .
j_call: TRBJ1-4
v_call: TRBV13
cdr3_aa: CASSFRETNEKLFF
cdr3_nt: TGTGCCAGCAGCTTCAGGGAAACTAATGAAAAACTGTTTTTT

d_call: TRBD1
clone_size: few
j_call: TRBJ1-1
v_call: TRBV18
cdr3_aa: CASSPPGQGAQTEAFF
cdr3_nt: TGTGCCAGCTCCCCTCCGGGACAGGGAGCCCAAACTGAAGCTTTCTTT

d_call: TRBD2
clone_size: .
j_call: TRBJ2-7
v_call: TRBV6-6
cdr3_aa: CASTGGVNYEQYF
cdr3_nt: TGTGCCAGCACTGGGGGGGTAAATTACGAGCAGTACTTC

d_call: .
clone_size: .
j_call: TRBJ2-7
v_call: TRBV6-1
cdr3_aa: CASSSLFEQYF
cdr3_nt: TGTGCCAGCAGCTCTTTGTTCGAGCAGTACTTC

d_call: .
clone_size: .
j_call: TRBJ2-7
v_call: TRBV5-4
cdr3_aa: CASSLLSGTYEQYF
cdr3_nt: TGTGCCAGCAGCTTGCTTAGCGGTACCTACGAGCAGTACTTC

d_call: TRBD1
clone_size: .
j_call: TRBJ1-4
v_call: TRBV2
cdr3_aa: CASSAGTANKKLFF
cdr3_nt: TGTGCCAGCAGTGCCGGGACAGCTAATAAAAAACTGTTTTTT

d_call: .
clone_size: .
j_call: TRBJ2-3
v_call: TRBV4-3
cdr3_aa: CASSLLLLDTQYF
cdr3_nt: TGCGCCAGCAGCCTATTACTGCTAGATACGCAGTATTTT

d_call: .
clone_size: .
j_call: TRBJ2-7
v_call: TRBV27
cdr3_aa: CASSSGNEQYF
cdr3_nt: TGTGCCAGCAGTTCAGGGAACGAGCAGTACTTC

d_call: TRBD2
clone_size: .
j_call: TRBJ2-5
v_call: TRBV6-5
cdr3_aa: CASSYTQRGGETQYF
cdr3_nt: TGTGCCAGCAGTTACACCCAGCGGGGGGGGGAGACCCAGTACTTC

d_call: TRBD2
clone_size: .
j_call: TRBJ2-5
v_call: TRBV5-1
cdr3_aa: CASSFGRLAQETQYF
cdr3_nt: TGCGCCAGCAGCTTTGGCCGACTAGCGCAAGAGACCCAGTACTTC